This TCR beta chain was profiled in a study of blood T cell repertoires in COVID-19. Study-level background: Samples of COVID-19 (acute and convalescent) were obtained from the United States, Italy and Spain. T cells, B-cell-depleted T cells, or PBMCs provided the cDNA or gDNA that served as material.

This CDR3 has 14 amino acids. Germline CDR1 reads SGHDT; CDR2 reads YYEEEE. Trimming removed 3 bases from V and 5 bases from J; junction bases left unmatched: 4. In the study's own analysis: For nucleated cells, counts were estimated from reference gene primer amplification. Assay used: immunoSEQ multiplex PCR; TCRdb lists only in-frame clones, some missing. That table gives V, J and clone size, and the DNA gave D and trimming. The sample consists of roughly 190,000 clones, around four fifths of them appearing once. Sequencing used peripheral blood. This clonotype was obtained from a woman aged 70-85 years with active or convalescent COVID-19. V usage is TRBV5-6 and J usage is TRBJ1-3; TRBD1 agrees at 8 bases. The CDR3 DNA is TGTGCCAGCAGCTGGAGGGACAGGCGAAACACCATATATTTT. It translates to CASSWRDRRNTIYF.